Many counts were recorded for the clone carrying this TCR beta chain. Its antigen remains unknown. A sample-barcoded 5' primer and a J-beta primer mix were used in a second PCR of about 7 to 11 cycles. Per-sample output comprised a minimum of 3 million paired-end reads containing CDR3. TCRdb reprocessed the 5' RACE reads via MiXCR and lists one record per CDR3 protein. Seen here are about 640,000 distinct CDR3 sequences, approximately 30% observed once, and the top ten hold approximately 14%. These data originate in a study of blood T cells in healthy people across ages. Study-wide results and caveats: It was not known whether donors were CMV positive (a possible confounder of expanded clonotype changes).

Germline V lookup: CDR1 SGDLS, CDR2 YYNGEE. V was trimmed by 4 bases and J by 1 base, leaving 16 bases between them. The CDR3 extends over 16 amino acids. The sequence came from a woman over 75 in good health. The sample was blood. The V gene is TRBV9, the J gene TRBJ2-3; either TRBD1 or TRBD2 may fit D (6 bases each). The DNA for the CDR3 is TGTGCCAGCAGCCCGTGGGGGGCAGATCGCACAGATACGCAGTATTTT. Encoded protein: CASSPWGADRTDTQYF.